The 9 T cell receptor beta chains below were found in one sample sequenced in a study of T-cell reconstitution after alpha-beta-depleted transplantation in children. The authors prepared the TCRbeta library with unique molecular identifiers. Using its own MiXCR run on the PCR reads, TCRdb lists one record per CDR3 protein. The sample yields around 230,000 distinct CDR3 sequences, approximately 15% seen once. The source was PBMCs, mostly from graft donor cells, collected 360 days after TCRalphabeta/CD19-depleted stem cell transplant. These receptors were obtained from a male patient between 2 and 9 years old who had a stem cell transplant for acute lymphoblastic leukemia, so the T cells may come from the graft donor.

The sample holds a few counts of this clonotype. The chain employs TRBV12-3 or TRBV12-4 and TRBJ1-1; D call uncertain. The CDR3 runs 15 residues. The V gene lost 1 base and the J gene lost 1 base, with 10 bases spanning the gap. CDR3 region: CASSLVGIPNTEAFF. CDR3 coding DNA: TGTGCCAGCAGTTTAGTTGGTATCCCGAACACTGAAGCTTTCTTT.

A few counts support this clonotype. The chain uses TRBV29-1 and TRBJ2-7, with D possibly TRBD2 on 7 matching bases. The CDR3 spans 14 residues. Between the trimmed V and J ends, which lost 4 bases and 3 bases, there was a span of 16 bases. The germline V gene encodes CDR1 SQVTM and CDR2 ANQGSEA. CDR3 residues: CSVGSRGGDYEQYF. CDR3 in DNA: TGCAGCGTTGGGTCCCGAGGGGGGGACTACGAGCAGTACTTC.

The CDR3: CASPRPSGAIGELFF. Here the CDR3 DNA reads TGTGCCAGCCCCCGGCCGTCGGGGGCGATCGGGGAGCTGTTTTTT. V and J are TRBV6-1 and TRBJ2-2; D assignment may be TRBD1 or TRBD2 (6 bases each). CDR3 length: 15 amino acids. Trimming removed 8 bases at V and 7 bases at J, with 20 bases between. Germline CDR1 is MNHNS and CDR2 is SASEGT.

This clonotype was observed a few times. DNA for the CDR3: TGTGCCAGCAGCCCTTTTGGGGGCCCAACCGTAAATGAAAAACTGTTTTTT. It is translated as CASSPFGGPTVNEKLFF. V gene TRBV11-2 combines with J gene TRBJ1-4; the D gene is possibly TRBD1 (6 bases). Trimming removed 5 bases at V and 5 bases at J, with 21 bases between. The CDR3 sequence is 17 residues long. Germline CDR1 reads SGHAT; CDR2 reads FQNNGV.

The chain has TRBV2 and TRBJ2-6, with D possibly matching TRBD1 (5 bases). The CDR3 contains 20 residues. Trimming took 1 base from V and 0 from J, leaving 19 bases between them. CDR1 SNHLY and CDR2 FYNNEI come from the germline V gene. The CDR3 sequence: CASSEGGRESGLSGANVLTF. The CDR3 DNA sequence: TGTGCCAGCAGTGAAGGAGGCAGGGAAAGTGGCCTCTCTGGGGCCAACGTCCTGACTTTC.

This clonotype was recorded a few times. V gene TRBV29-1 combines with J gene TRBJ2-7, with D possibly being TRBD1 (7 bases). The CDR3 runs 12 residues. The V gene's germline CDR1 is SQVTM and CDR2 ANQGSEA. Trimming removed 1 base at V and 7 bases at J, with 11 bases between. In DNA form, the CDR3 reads TGCAGCGTTGAAGTCAGGGGGAGGGAGCAGTACTTC. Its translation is CSVEVRGREQYF.

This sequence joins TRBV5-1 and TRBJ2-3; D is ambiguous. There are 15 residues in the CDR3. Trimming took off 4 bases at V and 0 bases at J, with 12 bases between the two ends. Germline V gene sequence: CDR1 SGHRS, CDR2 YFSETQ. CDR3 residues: CASSPGRQSTDTQYF. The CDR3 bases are TGCGCCAGCAGCCCCGGAAGGCAGAGCACAGATACGCAGTATTTT.

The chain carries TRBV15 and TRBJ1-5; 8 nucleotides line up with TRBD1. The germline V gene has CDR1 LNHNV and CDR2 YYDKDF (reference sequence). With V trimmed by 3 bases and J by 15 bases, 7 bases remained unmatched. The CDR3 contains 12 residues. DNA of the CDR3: TGTGCCACCAGCAGTGGGACAGGACCCGTGCATTTT. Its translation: CATSSGTGPVHF. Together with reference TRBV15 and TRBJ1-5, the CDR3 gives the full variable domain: DAMVIQNPRYQVTQFGKPVTLSCSQTLNHNVMYWYQQKSSQAPKLLFHYYDKDFNNEADTPDNFQSRRPNTSFCFLDIRSPGLGDTAMYLCATSSGTGPVHFGDGTRLSIL.

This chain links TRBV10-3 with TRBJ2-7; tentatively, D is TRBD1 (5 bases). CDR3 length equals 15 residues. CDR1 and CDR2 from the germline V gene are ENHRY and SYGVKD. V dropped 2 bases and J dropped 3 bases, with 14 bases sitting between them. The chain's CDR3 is CAISEGAVKFYEQYF. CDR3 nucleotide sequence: TGTGCCATCAGTGAGGGGGCAGTGAAATTCTACGAGCAGTACTTC.